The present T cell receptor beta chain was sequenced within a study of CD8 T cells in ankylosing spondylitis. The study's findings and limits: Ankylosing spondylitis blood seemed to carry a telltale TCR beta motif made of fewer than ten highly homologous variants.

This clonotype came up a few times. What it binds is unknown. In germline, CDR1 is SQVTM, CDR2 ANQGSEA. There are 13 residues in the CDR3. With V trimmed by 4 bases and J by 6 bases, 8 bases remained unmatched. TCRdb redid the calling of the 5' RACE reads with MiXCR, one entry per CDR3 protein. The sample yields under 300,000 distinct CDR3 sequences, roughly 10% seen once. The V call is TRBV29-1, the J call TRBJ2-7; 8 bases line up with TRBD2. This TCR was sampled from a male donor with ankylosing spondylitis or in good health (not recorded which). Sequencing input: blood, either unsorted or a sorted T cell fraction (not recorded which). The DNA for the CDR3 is TGCAGCGTTGCCCCAGCGGGAGAGGGCGAGCAGTACTTC. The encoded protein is CSVAPAGEGEQYF.